This is a list of T cell receptor beta chains from one sample in a study of a mutant IDH1 vaccine in newly diagnosed glioma. Clones were sequenced by immunoSEQ multiplex PCR, and TCRdb holds only the in-frame ones, with some missing. Among roughly 74,000 clones listed, approximately 85% were seen once. Their recognized antigens are unknown. Source: PBMCs, taken from a glioma patient whose treatment included an IDH1 peptide vaccine. Every receptor here comes from a man between 25 and 39 years old with glioma. Some clones in this sample may be carry-over from other donors' samples. The CDR3 runs from the conserved cysteine through the conserved F or W. The D gene is left open where the match is weak. A clone size is listed for some rows: how often the clone was seen (once, few, many), or a class if it is expanded.

d_call,v_call,clone_size,j_call,cdr3_aa,cdr3_nt
-,TRBV27,-,TRBJ2-7,CASSSEGIRSEQYF,TGTGCCAGCAGTTCTGAGGGGATTAGATCCGAGCAGTACTTC
TRBD1,TRBV11-2,-,TRBJ2-1,CASSLDRDRGEGNEQFF,TGTGCCAGCAGCTTAGACAGAGACAGGGGGGAAGGGAATGAGCAGTTCTTC
-,TRBV25-1,-,TRBJ2-2,CASQAFTGELFF,TGTGCCAGCCAGGCCTTCACCGGGGAGCTGTTTTTT
-,TRBV9,-,TRBJ1-1,CTSSPRLENTEAFF,TGTACCAGCAGCCCTCGATTAGAGAACACTGAAGCTTTCTTT
-,TRBV7-8,once,TRBJ1-2,CASSSQGFGGYTF,TGTGCCAGCAGCTCCCAGGGGTTTGGTGGCTACACCTTC
-,TRBV30,-,TRBJ1-2,CAWSVIGGPTDGYTF,TGTGCCTGGAGTGTAATTGGGGGGCCTACAGATGGCTACACCTTC
-,TRBV5-1,-,TRBJ1-1,CASGDNTEAFF,TGCGCCAGCGGGGACAACACTGAAGCTTTCTTT
TRBD1,TRBV7-9,few,TRBJ1-4,CASSLGSGTGNEKLFF,TGTGCCAGCAGCTTAGGCAGTGGGACAGGGAATGAAAAACTGTTTTTT
TRBD2,TRBV9,-,TRBJ2-7,CASSFGTSGSYEQYF,TGTGCCAGCAGCTTCGGGACTAGCGGGAGCTACGAGCAGTACTTC
-,TRBV19,-,TRBJ1-6,CASSIDRRLAPPFYNSPLHF,TGTGCCAGTAGTATAGATCGCAGGTTAGCACCCCCCTTCTATAATTCACCCCTCCACTTT
TRBD1,TRBV7-9,-,TRBJ2-5,CASSPGTGLETQYF,TGTGCCAGCAGTCCCGGGACAGGGTTAGAGACCCAGTACTTC
TRBD2,TRBV7-6,-,TRBJ2-1,CASSRIPGLAESSYNEQFF,TGTGCCAGCAGCCGAATTCCGGGACTAGCGGAAAGCTCCTACAATGAGCAGTTCTTC
-,TRBV4-3,-,TRBJ1-2,CASSQDLGPSYGYTF,TGCGCCAGCAGCCAAGATCTTGGACCGTCCTATGGCTACACCTTC
-,TRBV2,-,TRBJ1-6,CASSSMTRRESPLHF,TGTGCCAGCAGTTCGATGACTCGGAGGGAATCACCCCTCCACTTT
-,TRBV27,-,TRBJ1-1,CASSLPGTTTEAFF,TGTGCCAGCAGTCTTCCAGGCACTACCACTGAAGCTTTCTTT
TRBD2,TRBV5-1,-,TRBJ2-3,CASSYGLAGAPPTDTQYF,TGCGCCAGCAGCTACGGACTAGCGGGGGCCCCACCCACAGATACGCAGTATTTT
-,TRBV7-3,-,TRBJ2-6,CASSLSRAGANVLTF,TGTGCCAGCAGCTTAAGTAGGGCTGGGGCCAACGTCCTGACTTTC
-,TRBV29-1,-,TRBJ2-5,CSALRAAEQETQYF,TGCAGCGCCCTCAGGGCGGCAGAACAAGAGACCCAGTACTTC
-,TRBV15,once,TRBJ1-2,CATSRSTPDTNGYTF,TGTGCCACCAGCAGATCGACTCCCGATACGAATGGCTACACCTTC
TRBD1,TRBV7-3,-,TRBJ1-2,CASSLNSGTGGGGYTF,TGTGCCAGCAGCTTAAATTCTGGGACAGGGGGCGGAGGCTACACCTTC
-,TRBV7-9,once,TRBJ1-2,CASSAPGQPIGHNYGYTF,TGTGCCAGCAGCGCCCCGGGACAACCCATCGGCCATAACTATGGCTACACCTTC
-,TRBV28,-,TRBJ2-6,CASSFGVLGANVLTF,TGTGCCAGCAGTTTTGGAGTTCTTGGGGCCAACGTCCTGACTTTC
-,TRBV5-1,-,TRBJ2-1,CASSLGIGRVSNEQFF,TGCGCCAGCAGCTTGGGAATCGGGAGAGTATCGAATGAGCAGTTCTTC
-,TRBV4-2,-,TRBJ1-3,CASSQNTGFLYTIYF,TGTGCCAGCAGCCAAAACACAGGGTTCTTATACACCATATATTTT
TRBD1,TRBV5-1,-,TRBJ1-6,CASRPGTGESPLHF,TGCGCCAGCAGGCCTGGGACAGGGGAATCACCCCTCCACTTT
TRBD1,TRBV2,-,TRBJ2-3,CASSVLGQRTDTQYF,TGTGCCAGCAGTGTACTGGGACAGCGCACAGATACGCAGTATTTT
TRBD1,TRBV5-1,-,TRBJ2-7,CASSLQGDYEQYF,TGCGCCAGCAGCTTGCAGGGGGACTACGAGCAGTACTTC
-,TRBV19,-,TRBJ1-3,CASSLGGDIGNTIYF,TGTGCCAGTAGCTTGGGGGGCGACATTGGAAACACCATATATTTT
-,TRBV5-8,-,TRBJ2-7,CASRWDIYEQYF,TGTGCCAGCAGATGGGACATCTACGAGCAGTACTTC
-,TRBV2,-,TRBJ1-2,CASSAWGVNYGYTF,TGTGCCAGCAGTGCTTGGGGCGTTAACTATGGCTACACCTTC
-,TRBV6-1,-,TRBJ1-5,CASHYSIISPQHF,TGTGCCAGCCACTATTCAATCATCAGCCCCCAGCATTTT
-,TRBV9,once,TRBJ2-6,CASSVAAGANVLTF,TGTGCCAGCAGCGTGGCCGCTGGGGCCAACGTCCTGACTTTC
TRBD2,TRBV18,-,TRBJ2-1,CASSSGRAVEQFF,TGTGCCAGTTCTAGCGGGAGGGCTGTTGAGCAGTTCTTC
-,TRBV5-4,-,TRBJ2-5,CASSLPSPETQYF,TGTGCCAGCAGCCTCCCCTCTCCAGAGACCCAGTACTTC
-,TRBV7-2,-,TRBJ2-7,CASSPEGLRRGQYF,TGTGCCAGCAGCCCAGAGGGACTCCGAAGGGGGCAGTACTTC
-,TRBV25-1,-,TRBJ1-6,CASSKRPDSPLHF,TGTGCCAGCAGTAAAAGGCCGGATTCACCCCTCCACTTT
TRBD2,TRBV9,-,TRBJ2-3,CASSVVSGSTDTQYF,TGTGCCAGCAGCGTAGTTAGCGGGAGTACAGATACGCAGTATTTT
-,TRBV28,-,TRBJ2-5,CASSLYMGYQETQYF,TGTGCCAGCAGTTTATATATGGGTTATCAAGAGACCCAGTACTTC